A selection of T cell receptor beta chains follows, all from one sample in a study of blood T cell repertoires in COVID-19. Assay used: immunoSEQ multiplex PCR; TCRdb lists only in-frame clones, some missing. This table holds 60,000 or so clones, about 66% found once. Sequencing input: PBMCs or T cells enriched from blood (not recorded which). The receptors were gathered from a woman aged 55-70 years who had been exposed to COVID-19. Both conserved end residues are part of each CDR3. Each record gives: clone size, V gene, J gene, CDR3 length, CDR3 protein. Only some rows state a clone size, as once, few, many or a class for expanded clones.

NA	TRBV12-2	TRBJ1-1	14	CASRPPRANTEAFF
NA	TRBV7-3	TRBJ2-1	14	CASSLKGGLVEQFF
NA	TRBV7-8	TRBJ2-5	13	CASSLARVETQYF
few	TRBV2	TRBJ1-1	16	CASSSDTDRVNTEAFF
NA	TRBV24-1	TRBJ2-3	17	CATSDFSGGGFTDTQYF
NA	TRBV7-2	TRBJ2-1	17	CASSLLPAGVSYNEQFF
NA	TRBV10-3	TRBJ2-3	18	CAISGGTSGGAPTDTQYF
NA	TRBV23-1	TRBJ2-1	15	CASSQSSGSPDEQFF
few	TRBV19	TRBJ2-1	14	CASSRSVSYNEQFF
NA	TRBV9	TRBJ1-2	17	CASSGQTPWRINYGYTF
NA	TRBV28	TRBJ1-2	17	CASSFTGTPLANYGYTF
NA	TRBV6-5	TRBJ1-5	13	CASRIALHQPQHF
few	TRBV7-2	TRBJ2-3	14	CGDRVDSQSDTQYF
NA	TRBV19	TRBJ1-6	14	CATNSGTNNSPLHF
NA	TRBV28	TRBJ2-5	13	CASSFFHQETQYF
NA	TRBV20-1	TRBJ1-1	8	CSASQAFF
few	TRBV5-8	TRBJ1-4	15	CASSWTDSNNEKLFF
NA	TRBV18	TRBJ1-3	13	CASSPNSGNTIYF
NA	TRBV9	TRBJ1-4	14	CASSPQGANEKLFF
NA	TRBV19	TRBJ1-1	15	CASSIAGTGSTEAFF
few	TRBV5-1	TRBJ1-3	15	CASSLAGSSGNTIYF
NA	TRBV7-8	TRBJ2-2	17	CASSLAQAGANTGELFF
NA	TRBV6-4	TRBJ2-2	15	CASSPQGRNTGELFF
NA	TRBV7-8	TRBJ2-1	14	CASSLSTSEDEQFF
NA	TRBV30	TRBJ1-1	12	CASGHSNTEAFF
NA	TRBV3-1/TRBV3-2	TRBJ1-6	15	CASSQAGTANSPLHF
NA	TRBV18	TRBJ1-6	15	CASSPRQGKISPLHF
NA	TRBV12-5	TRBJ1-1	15	CASGPGDSWNTEAFF
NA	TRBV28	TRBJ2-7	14	CASTRAGMTYEQYF
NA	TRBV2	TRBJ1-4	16	CASSDGSAQGWEKLFF
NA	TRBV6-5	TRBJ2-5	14	CAARYGQLQETQYF
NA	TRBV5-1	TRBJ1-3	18	CASSRVGTGASSGNTIYF
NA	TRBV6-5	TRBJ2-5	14	CASSRDRVQETQYF
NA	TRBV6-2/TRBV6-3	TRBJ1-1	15	CASSYPTGAGTEAFF
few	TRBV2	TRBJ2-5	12	CASGESRGTQYF
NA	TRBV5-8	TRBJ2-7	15	CASSLYGTGVYEQYF
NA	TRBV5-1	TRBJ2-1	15	CASSLGAMTYNEQFF
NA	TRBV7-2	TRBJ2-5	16	CASSYGRGLGQETQYF
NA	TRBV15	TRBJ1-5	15	CATSRGGGGGQPQHF
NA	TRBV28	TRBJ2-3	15	CASSSLGLATDTQYF
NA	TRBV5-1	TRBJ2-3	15	CASSYLAGGTDTQYF
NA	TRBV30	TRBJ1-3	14	CAWRPTIPGNTIYF
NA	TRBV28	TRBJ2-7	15	CASSPTGPISYEQYF
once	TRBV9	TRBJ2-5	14	CASSVGTGWETQYF
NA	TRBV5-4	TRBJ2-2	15	CASSLQTGNTGELFF
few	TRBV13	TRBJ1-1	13	CASSRTGVGIAFF